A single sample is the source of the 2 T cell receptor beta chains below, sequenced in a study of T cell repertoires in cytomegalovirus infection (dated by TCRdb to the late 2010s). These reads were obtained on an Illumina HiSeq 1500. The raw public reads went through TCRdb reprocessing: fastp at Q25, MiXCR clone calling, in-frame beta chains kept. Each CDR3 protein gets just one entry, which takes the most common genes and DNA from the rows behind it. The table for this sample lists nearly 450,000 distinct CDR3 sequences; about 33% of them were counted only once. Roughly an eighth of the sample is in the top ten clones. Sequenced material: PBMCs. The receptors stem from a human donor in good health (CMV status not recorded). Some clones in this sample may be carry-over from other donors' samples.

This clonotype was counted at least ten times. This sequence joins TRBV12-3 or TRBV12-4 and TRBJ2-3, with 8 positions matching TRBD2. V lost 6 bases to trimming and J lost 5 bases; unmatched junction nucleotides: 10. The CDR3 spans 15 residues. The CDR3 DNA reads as TGTGCCAGCAGATCTACCGCCCGGGGGGGAGATACGCAGTATTTT. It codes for CASRSTARGGDTQYF.

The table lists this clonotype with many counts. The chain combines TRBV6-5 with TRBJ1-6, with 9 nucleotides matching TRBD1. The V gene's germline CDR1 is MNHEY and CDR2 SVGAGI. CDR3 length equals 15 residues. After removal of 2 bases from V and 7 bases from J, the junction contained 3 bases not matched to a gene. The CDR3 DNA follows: TGTGCCAGCAGTTACAGACAGGGGGGCAATTCACCCCTCCACTTT. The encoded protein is CASSYRQGGNSPLHF.